The T cell receptor (beta chain) under discussion was sequenced for a study of T-cell reconstitution after alpha-beta-depleted transplantation in children. The library targeted TCRbeta and was prepared with unique molecular identifiers. TCRdb independently ran MiXCR on the PCR reads; one entry per CDR3 protein. The sample carries about 420,000 distinct CDR3 sequences, 11% recorded once. The CDR3 consists of 13 residues. Between the trimmed V and J ends, which lost 2 bases and 11 bases, there was a span of 17 bases. CDR1 is SGHTS, CDR2 YDEGEE, per germline. V and J are TRBV5-8 and TRBJ2-7, with D perhaps being TRBD1 or TRBD2 (6 bases each). The clonotype originates from a human donor who donated a stem cell graft to a child with acute myeloid leukemia. The sample consisted of PBMCs from the stem cell graft donor, taken from the stem cell graft. The CDR3 DNA reads as TGTGCCAGCAGCTTTCTCCGGACTAAGGGGGAGTACTTC. Amino acid sequence: CASSFLRTKGEYF.